This is a list of T cell receptor beta chains from one sample in a study of blood T cell repertoires in COVID-19. Here immunoSEQ multiplex PCR was the method, and the copy in TCRdb shows in-frame clones only, minus some. This table holds approximately 210,000 clones, about four fifths found once. Input material: peripheral blood. These receptors came from a woman in her seventies with active or convalescent COVID-19. CDR3s include the opening cysteine and the closing phenylalanine or tryptophan. The D gene is left open where the match is weak. Size is omitted from some rows. Given values are once, few, many or a class for expanded clones.

>.|TRBV18|.|TRBJ1-2
CASSPPTSTQPLYGYTF
TGTGCCAGCTCACCACCCACATCAACACAGCCACTTTACGGCTACACCTTC
>.|TRBV7-3|.|TRBJ1-1
CASSSTSERAGGAFF
TGTGCCAGCAGCTCCACCAGTGAACGAGCCGGGGGTGCTTTCTTT
>.|TRBV2|.|TRBJ2-1
CASSEEQGRNNEQFF
TGTGCCAGCAGTGAAGAACAGGGTAGGAACAATGAGCAGTTCTTC
>TRBD1|TRBV3-1/TRBV3-2|.|TRBJ1-1
CASTRGENTEAFF
TGTGCCAGCACCAGGGGGGAAAACACTGAAGCTTTCTTT
>.|TRBV5-1|.|TRBJ2-7
CASSSAQTYYEQYF
TGCGCCAGCAGCTCTGCACAGACCTACTACGAGCAGTACTTC
>.|TRBV5-4|.|TRBJ2-4
CASSNRVTNIQYF
TGTGCCAGCAGCAACAGGGTGACGAACATTCAGTACTTC
>.|TRBV28|.|TRBJ2-7
CASSSPNNTPEGYEQYF
TGTGCCAGCAGTTCCCCAAACAACACACCCGAGGGTTACGAGCAGTACTTC
>.|TRBV28|once|TRBJ1-5
CASSLSRGPVGPQHF
TGTGCCAGCAGTTTGTCGCGGGGGCCCGTGGGGCCCCAGCATTTT
>TRBD1|TRBV9|once|TRBJ1-2
CASRAAGGQAYGYTF
TGTGCCAGCAGGGCCGCAGGGGGACAGGCCTATGGCTACACCTTC
>.|TRBV9|.|TRBJ1-1
CASSVGQYTEAFF
TGTGCCAGCAGCGTGGGGCAGTACACTGAAGCTTTCTTT
>TRBD2|TRBV28|.|TRBJ2-7
CASSPPPHTSGRASEQYF
TGTGCCAGCAGCCCCCCGCCCCATACTAGCGGGAGGGCATCCGAGCAGTACTTC
>TRBD2|TRBV5-1|.|TRBJ2-5
CASSFGLAGRRHGETQYF
TGCGCCAGCAGCTTCGGACTAGCGGGCCGAAGACACGGAGAGACCCAGTACTTC
>TRBD1|TRBV2|.|TRBJ2-5
CASRRDSSLETQYF
TGTGCCAGCAGGAGGGACAGCTCCTTGGAGACCCAGTACTTC
>TRBD1|TRBV28|.|TRBJ1-2
CASSLVAGGRHTF
TGTGCCAGCAGTTTAGTTGCAGGGGGCCGCCACACCTTC
>.|TRBV4-1|few|TRBJ2-7
CASSQGRLSGEQYF
TGCGCCAGCAGCCAAGGCCGACTATCCGGCGAGCAGTACTTC
>TRBD2|TRBV5-1|few|TRBJ2-7
CASSAGLGTSGRRSYEQYF
TGCGCCAGCAGCGCCGGGCTTGGGACTAGCGGGAGGCGGTCCTACGAGCAGTACTTC
>.|TRBV7-3|.|TRBJ2-6
CASSRGSGANVLTF
TGTGCCAGCAGCAGGGGCTCTGGGGCCAACGTCCTGACTTTC
>.|TRBV11-2|.|TRBJ1-1
CASSLQGSRTEAFF
TGTGCCAGCAGCTTACAGGGATCCCGGACTGAAGCTTTCTTT
>.|TRBV7-3|.|TRBJ1-1
CASSRQVGNTEAFF
TGTGCCAGCAGTCGACAGGTTGGGAACACTGAAGCTTTCTTT
>TRBD1|TRBV5-1|.|TRBJ2-2
CASSSLTGANTGELFF
TGCGCCAGCAGCTCTTTGACAGGGGCGAACACCGGGGAGCTGTTTTTT
>.|TRBV18|.|TRBJ2-1
CASSQDRSTKQFF
TGTGCCAGCTCACAAGACAGGTCAACTAAGCAGTTCTTC
>TRBD2|TRBV4-2|.|TRBJ2-1
CASSQDGLAGDPQFF
TGTGCCAGCAGCCAAGATGGACTAGCGGGAGATCCGCAGTTCTTC
>TRBD1|TRBV5-1|.|TRBJ2-2
CASSSSGTGGGSWTGELFF
TGCGCCAGCAGCTCCTCCGGGACAGGGGGCGGTTCGTGGACCGGGGAGCTGTTTTTT
>.|TRBV28|.|TRBJ2-7
CASSLLSGSYEQYF
TGTGCCAGCAGTTTATTGTCAGGAAGCTACGAGCAGTACTTC
>TRBD1|TRBV5-1|.|TRBJ1-2
CASNLGDRYIYGYTF
TGCGCCAGCAACTTAGGGGACAGGTACATCTATGGCTACACCTTC
>.|TRBV20-1|.|TRBJ1-6
CSASVGPNNSPLHF
TGCAGTGCTAGTGTGGGGCCAAATAATTCACCCCTCCACTTT
>.|TRBV2|.|TRBJ1-2
CASTAGRSYGYTF
TGTGCCAGCACTGCGGGCAGATCCTATGGCTACACCTTC
>.|TRBV2|.|TRBJ2-1
CASRTWNEQFF
TGTGCCAGCAGGACATGGAATGAGCAGTTCTTC
>TRBD2|TRBV6-5|.|TRBJ2-5
CASRSEVTSGTQYF
TGTGCCAGCAGATCCGAAGTGACTAGCGGGACCCAGTACTTC
>TRBD1|TRBV28|.|TRBJ1-5
CASSLKFTGEVQPQHF
TGTGCCAGCAGTTTAAAGTTCACAGGGGAGGTTCAGCCCCAGCATTTT
>TRBD2|TRBV5-1|.|TRBJ2-1
CASSAGLAGAKFF
TGCGCCAGCAGCGCGGGACTAGCGGGAGCGAAGTTCTTC
>TRBD2|TRBV7-9|.|TRBJ2-3
CASSILAGEGTDTQYF
TGTGCCAGCAGCATTTTAGCGGGAGAGGGAACAGATACGCAGTATTTT
>TRBD1|TRBV4-1|.|TRBJ2-1
CASSQVEGALTFGNEQFF
TGCGCCAGCAGCCAAGTTGAGGGGGCTCTAACGTTTGGCAATGAGCAGTTCTTC
>.|TRBV27|once|TRBJ1-2
CASSFRRVNYGYTF
TGTGCCAGCAGTTTTCGGCGGGTTAACTATGGCTACACCTTC
>TRBD2|TRBV12-3/TRBV12-4|.|TRBJ2-1
CASSFGGGEQFF
TGTGCCAGCAGTTTTGGCGGGGGTGAGCAGTTCTTC
>.|TRBV5-4|.|TRBJ1-6
CASSRDRNNSPLHF
TGTGCCAGCAGCCGTGACAGGAATAATTCACCCCTCCACTTT
>.|TRBV19|.|TRBJ1-2
CASSRARVGYTF
TGTGCCAGTAGTCGAGCGCGGGTTGGCTACACCTTC
>.|TRBV18|.|TRBJ1-3
CASSSQGSGNTIYF
TGTGCCAGCTCGTCCCAGGGGTCTGGAAACACCATATATTTT
>.|TRBV10-3|.|TRBJ2-2
CAISVGAGELFF
TGTGCCATCAGTGTCGGGGCCGGGGAGCTGTTTTTT
>.|TRBV7-3|.|TRBJ2-6
CASSLRAGGDVSGANVLTF
TGTGCCAGCAGCTTAAGGGCTGGGGGCGACGTTTCTGGGGCCAACGTCCTGACTTTC
>.|TRBV19|few|TRBJ2-2
CASNRQTNTGELFF
TGTGCCAGTAATCGACAGACGAACACCGGGGAGCTGTTTTTT
>.|TRBV11-1|once|TRBJ2-3
CASSTNRASPTDTQYF
TGTGCCAGCAGCACGAACAGGGCTTCTCCCACAGATACGCAGTATTTT
>.|TRBV1|.|TRBJ2-5
CTSSQETTRGETQYF
TGCACCAGCAGCCAAGAGACTACAAGAGGGGAGACCCAGTACTTC
>.|TRBV3-1/TRBV3-2|few|TRBJ2-5
CASSQDWATRRLRETQYF
TGTGCCAGCAGCCAAGATTGGGCGACTAGGAGGCTTCGAGAGACCCAGTACTTC
>TRBD1|TRBV7-9|once|TRBJ2-7
CASSEDRGLSYEQYF
TGTGCCAGCAGCGAAGACAGGGGGCTCTCCTACGAGCAGTACTTC
>.|TRBV3-1/TRBV3-2|.|TRBJ1-1
CASSQEGRVGTEAFF
TGTGCCAGCAGCCAAGAGGGGAGGGTAGGCACTGAAGCTTTCTTT
>.|TRBV19|.|TRBJ2-7
CAAGGWYEQYF
TGTGCCGCCGGAGGGTGGTACGAGCAGTACTTC
>TRBD1|TRBV2|.|TRBJ1-2
CASSERQGRNYGYTF
TGTGCCAGCAGTGAAAGACAGGGCCGGAACTATGGCTACACCTTC